This T cell receptor beta chain derives from a study of immune heterogeneity within non-small cell lung tumors. A first 10-cycle multiplex round used 32 V-gene and 13 J-gene primers on TCR beta CDR3. MiXCR was run by TCRdb on the multiplex PCR reads, yielding one entry per CDR3 protein. This table holds thousands of distinct CDR3 sequences, about 55% found once. CDR1 is SGHTA, CDR2 FQGNSA, per germline. The CDR3 is made up of 19 amino acids. J was trimmed by 4 bases and V by 4 bases; bases with no gene match: 20. Each sample used 600 to 750 ng of genomic DNA from bulk tumor tissue. Several widely spaced biopsies per primary tumor were taken during surgery. It was patients with untreated, newly diagnosed non-small cell lung cancer who underwent curative surgery.

The gene calls are TRBV7-2 and TRBJ2-3, with 7 bases aligning to TRBD2. The sequence was obtained from a man aged 60 to 69 with non-small cell lung cancer. The sequenced sample consisted of lung tumor tissue. Here the CDR3 reads CASSSLGVWEGRLADTQYF. CDR3 bases: TGTGCCAGCAGCTCTTTAGGGGTATGGGAGGGCCGGTTGGCAGATACGCAGTATTTT.